This T cell receptor beta chain was identified during a study of blood T cell repertoires in COVID-19. The overall study: Samples representing acute and convalescent COVID-19 were sourced from the United States, Italy and Spain. The analysed material was cDNA or gDNA that came from T cells, B-cell-depleted T cells, or PBMCs.

The CDR3 sequence is 14 residues long. CDR1 GTSNPN and CDR2 SVGIG come from the germline V gene (reference sequence). Trimming took 8 bases from V and 5 from J; bases not matched to a gene: 14. As originally analysed: Amplifying reference gene primers gave estimates of nucleated cell counts. Produced via immunoSEQ multiplex PCR; TCRdb's table is partial and in-frame only. Clonal size and the V and J genes are those of that table, whereas D and trimming came from the DNA. The sample has some 330,000 clones, more than 75% seen once. The sequenced material came from peripheral blood. The rearrangement joins TRBV30 to TRBJ1-2; 7 positions agree with TRBD1. The TCR originated in a woman between 45 and 60 years old with active or convalescent COVID-19. This CDR3 reads CATGLRGLPYGYTF. CDR3 coding DNA: TGTGCCACCGGGTTGAGGGGGCTTCCTTATGGCTACACCTTC.